Sequencing of this TCR beta chain was carried out in a study of T cell responses to AZD1222 COVID-19 vaccine. As concerns this clone: Its specificity is not known. Other DNA sequences within the sample encode an identical CDR3.

The protocol was immunoSEQ multiplex PCR, while the TCRdb copy is restricted to in-frame clones and leaves out a portion. The sample has around 180,000 clones; about nine tenths are singletons. Study-wide points: In a largely white British group with more females than males, clonal diversity was possibly underestimated. The peak T cell response came first, and repertoires were sampled only after it. Increased Spike-specific TCR breadth and depth were observed after two AZD1222 doses.

The CDR3 runs to 12 residues. CDR1 is LGHDT, CDR2 YNNKEL, per germline (reference sequence). V gave up 1 base and J gave up 2 bases, with 2 bases separating them. The rearrangement links TRBV3-1 (or the pseudogene TRBV3-2) to TRBJ2-5; D gene ambiguous. The receptor's source is an adult in good health. Sequencing used peripheral blood, obtained on day 0 of AZD1222 vaccination. CDR3 sequence reads: CASSQVQETQYF. The CDR3 nucleotides are TGTGCCAGCAGCCAAGTGCAAGAGACCCAGTACTTC.